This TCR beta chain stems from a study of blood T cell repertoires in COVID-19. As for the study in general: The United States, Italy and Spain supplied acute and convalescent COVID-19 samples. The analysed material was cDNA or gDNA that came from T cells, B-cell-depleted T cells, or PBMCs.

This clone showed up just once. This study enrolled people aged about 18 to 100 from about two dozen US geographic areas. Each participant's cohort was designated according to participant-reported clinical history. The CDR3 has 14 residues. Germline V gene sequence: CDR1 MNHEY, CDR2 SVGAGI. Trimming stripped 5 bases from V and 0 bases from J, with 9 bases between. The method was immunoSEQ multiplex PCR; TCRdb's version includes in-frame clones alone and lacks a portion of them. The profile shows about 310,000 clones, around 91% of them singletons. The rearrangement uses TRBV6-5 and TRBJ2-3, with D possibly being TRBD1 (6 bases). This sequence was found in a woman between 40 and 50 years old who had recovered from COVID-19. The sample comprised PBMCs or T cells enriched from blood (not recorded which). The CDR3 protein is CASSPRGSTDTQYF. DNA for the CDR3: TGTGCCAGCAGTCCCAGGGGAAGCACAGATACGCAGTATTTT.